The 18 T cell receptor beta chains presented below share a single source sample, sequenced in a study of monozygotic twins with inflammatory bowel disease. TCRdb re-analyzed the 5' RACE reads; it lists each CDR3 protein once, without DNA. Its listing shows roughly 150,000 distinct CDR3 sequences. The sequenced sample consisted of blood. These receptor sequences come from a human donor with ulcerative colitis or Crohn's disease, or a healthy co-twin of an affected twin (not recorded which).

The chain has TRBV12-3 or TRBV12-4 and TRBJ2-2; without DNA, the TCRdb call of TRBD1 cannot be checked. The CDR3 has 15 amino acids. This CDR3 is CASKRTGLQPGELFF.

The rearrangement uses TRBV20-1 and TRBJ2-3; no DNA is available, so the TRBD2 call from TCRdb remains unchecked. CDR3 length: 17 amino acids. Looked up from germline, CDR1 is DFQATT and CDR2 is SNEGSKA (reference sequence). The CDR3 sequence: CSARPGTSGQYTDTQYF.

The chain employs TRBV28 and TRBJ2-7. There are 14 residues in the CDR3. Germline CDR1 MDHEN, CDR2 SYDVKM. CDR3 amino acids: CASSLYPSWYEQYF.

The chain combines TRBV20-1 with TRBJ2-7. The CDR3 has 15 amino acids. The V gene's germline CDR1 is DFQATT and CDR2 SNEGSKA (reference sequence). CDR3 in amino acids: CSARDLTSGLYEQYF.

The rearrangement joins TRBV11-1 to TRBJ2-1; TCRdb's assignment of TRBD1 cannot be checked, as there is no DNA. CDR3 size: 18 residues. CDR1 and CDR2 from the germline V gene are SGHAT and FQDESV (reference sequence). Here the CDR3 reads CASSLANWTPGSYNEQFF.

J is TRBJ2-3 and V is TRBV20-1. The CDR3 runs 13 residues. Germline V gives CDR1 DFQATT, CDR2 SNEGSKA (reference sequence). CDR3 sequence reads: CSASRLTEDTQYF.

The chain carries TRBV18 and TRBJ2-7; TCRdb names TRBD2, which stays unverified in the absence of DNA. CDR1 and CDR2 from the germline V gene are KGHSH and LQKENI. The CDR3 is 16 residues long. The CDR3 region is CASSQPGLAEDYEQYF. Full variable domain (outside the CDR3, taken from reference TRBV18 and TRBJ2-7): NAGVMQNPRHLVRRRGQEARLRCSPMKGHSHVYWYRQLPEEGLKFMVYLQKENIIDESGMPKERFSAEFPKEGPSILRIQQVVRGDSAAYFCASSQPGLAEDYEQYFGPGTRLTVT.

The chain carries TRBV20-1 and TRBJ1-2; the D call from TCRdb, TRBD1, cannot be confirmed without DNA. The CDR3 loop spans 12 amino acids. CDR1 and CDR2 from the germline V gene are DFQATT and SNEGSKA (reference sequence). CDR3 region: CSAIRGTGGYTF.

The V gene is TRBV10-3, the J gene TRBJ2-7; the D call of TRBD1 rests on TCRdb alone, since no DNA is present to check it. The CDR3 totals 13 residues. Germline lookup yields CDR1 ENHRY and CDR2 SYGVKD. CDR3 in amino acids: CAISRGQGYEQYF.

The chain has TRBV4-2 and TRBJ2-2. Germline-derived CDR1 and CDR2 are LGHNA and YNFKEQ. This CDR3 region has 16 residues. The CDR3 spells CASSQEIRGNTGELFF.

The V gene is TRBV4-3, the J gene TRBJ2-3; TCRdb gives TRBD2 as the D gene, but with no DNA this cannot be confirmed. CDR1 and CDR2 from the germline V gene are LGHNA and YSLEER. The CDR3 has 18 residues. The chain's CDR3 is CASSQIAKLADLRGTQYF.

This chain joins TRBV29-1 and TRBJ1-1. CDR1 and CDR2 (germline): SQVTM, ANQGSEA. The length of the CDR3 is 11 residues. CDR3 loop: CNVLLNTEAFF.

The gene calls are TRBV10-3 and TRBJ1-5; TCRdb outputs TRBD1, but without DNA this stays unchecked. The CDR3 has 16 amino acids. Germline CDR1 and CDR2: ENHRY and SYGVKD. CDR3 residues: CAISESGTGGDQPQHF.

V and J are TRBV7-8 and TRBJ2-1. In germline, CDR1 is SGHVS, CDR2 FQNEAQ. The CDR3 has 13 residues. The CDR3 region is CASRLASYNEQFF. The full variable domain, completed using reference TRBV7-8 and TRBJ2-1, is GAGVSQSPRYKVAKRGQDVALRCDPISGHVSLFWYQQALGQGPEFLTYFQNEAQLDKSGLPSDRFFAERPEGSVSTLKIQRTQQEDSAVYLCASRLASYNEQFFGPGTRLTVL.

The chain has TRBV5-6 and TRBJ2-7. Germline assignment: CDR1 SGHDT and CDR2 YYEEEE. The CDR3 runs to 11 residues. CDR3 loop: CASSFYYEQYF.

V is TRBV9 and J is TRBJ2-1. Germline V CDR1 and CDR2: SGDLS, YYNGEE. There are 15 residues in the CDR3. The CDR3 protein is CASSMIGSSYNEQFF.

V usage is TRBV11-1 and J usage is TRBJ1-2; TCRdb's D gene call, TRBD1, goes unchecked for lack of DNA. CDR1 is SGHAT and CDR2 is FQDESV in the germline V gene (reference sequence). The CDR3 spans 15 residues. The CDR3 sequence is CASSAHRGSNYGYTF. The entire variable domain, with the rest obtained from reference TRBV11-1 and TRBJ1-2, is as follows: EAEVAQSPRYKITEKSQAVAFWCDPISGHATLYWYRQILGQGPELLVQFQDESVVDDSQLPKDRFSAERLKGVDSTLKIQPAELGDSAMYLCASSAHRGSNYGYTFGSGTRLTVV.

The chain carries TRBV19 and TRBJ1-4. Germline V gene lookup returns CDR1 LNHDA and CDR2 SQIVND (reference sequence). CDR3 length equals 13 residues. The CDR3 here is CASGISTNEKLFF.